These 25 T cell receptor beta chains share one sample of origin, sequenced in a study of blood T cell repertoires in COVID-19. The data were produced by immunoSEQ multiplex PCR, yet TCRdb's version contains in-frame clones alone and is incomplete. This sample has roughly 100,000 clones, with about 75% found just once. Sample: peripheral blood. The receptors were sampled from a woman aged 70-85 years with acute or convalescent COVID-19.

The table lists this clone with a count of one. The J gene is TRBJ1-1, the V gene TRBV6-5; TRBD1 is a possible D gene (6 bases). The ends were cut back, 4 bases at V and 8 bases at J, with 11 bases in the middle. Germline loops: CDR1 MNHEY, CDR2 SVGAGI. The CDR3 length is 12 residues. CDR3 bases: TGTGCCAGCAGTTCCCAGGGGTACGAAGCTTTCTTT. Its translation: CASSSQGYEAFF.

The rearrangement links TRBV29-1 to TRBJ2-5; TRBD1 is a possible D gene (5 bases). The CDR3 runs 12 residues. Germline V lookup: CDR1 SQVTM, CDR2 ANQGSEA. V lost 4 bases and J 3 bases, leaving 9 bases between the germline ends. The CDR3 nucleotides are TGCAGCGTTGTTTTAGGGGAAGAGACCCAGTACTTC. Residues: CSVVLGEETQYF.

This clone has just a few counts. This chain joins TRBV7-2 and TRBJ2-2; D remains unclear. Between the trimmed V and J ends, which lost 3 bases and 4 bases, there was a span of 6 bases. Germline V lookup: CDR1 SGHTA, CDR2 FQGNSA. The CDR3 covers 13 residues. CDR3 coding DNA: TGTGCCAGCAGCTTTGGCCCCACCGGGGAGCTGTTTTTT. It is translated as CASSFGPTGELFF.

V and J are TRBV29-1 and TRBJ1-2; 9 bases match TRBD1. Losses at the gene ends were 7 bases for V and 7 bases for J; bases not matched to a gene: 13. CDR3 size: 14 residues. The germline V gene encodes CDR1 SQVTM and CDR2 ANQGSEA. DNA of the CDR3: TGCAGCGGGAGGGTGGGACAGGGATTGGCTGGCTACACCTTC. Its protein is CSGRVGQGLAGYTF.

The CDR3 region is CASSGGQGSYEQYF. DNA of the CDR3: TGTGCCAGCAGTGGGGGACAGGGCTCCTACGAGCAGTACTTC. The chain uses TRBV2 and TRBJ2-7; TRBD1 agrees at 9 bases. The V gene end was trimmed by 4 bases and the J gene end by 0 bases; junction bases not matched to a gene: 1. Germline V gives CDR1 SNHLY, CDR2 FYNNEI. The CDR3 contains 14 residues.

This clone was detected only a few times. The V call is TRBV19, the J call TRBJ1-2, with D hard to call. Germline V gives CDR1 LNHDA, CDR2 SQIVND (reference sequence). Trimming removed 7 bases from V and 1 base from J, with 19 bases in between. This CDR3 region has 16 residues. The CDR3, as DNA: TGTGCCAGTACCCCCCTACCCACCAGGAATAACTATGGCTACACCTTC. Protein sequence: CASTPLPTRNNYGYTF.

This chain links TRBV28 with TRBJ2-3, with D possibly matching TRBD1 (6 bases). The CDR3 runs 15 residues. Germline CDR1 is MDHEN and CDR2 is SYDVKM. The V end lost 6 bases, the J end lost 5 bases, and 18 bases lay between the germline ends. The CDR3 here is CASSGTGKKLDTQYF. Here the CDR3 DNA reads TGTGCCAGCAGCGGCACAGGGAAAAAACTAGATACGCAGTATTTT.

This rearrangement joins TRBV2 to TRBJ2-2, with 9 bases matching TRBD1. The CDR3 runs to 16 residues. Germline CDR1 reads SNHLY; CDR2 reads FYNNEI. V gave up 1 base and J gave up 3 bases; unmatched junction bases: 3. CDR3: CASSEGGTGHTGELFF. Written as DNA, the CDR3 is TGTGCCAGCAGTGAAGGGGGGACAGGGCACACCGGGGAGCTGTTTTTT. The full variable domain, its missing parts supplied by reference TRBV2 and TRBJ2-2, is EPEVTQTPSHQVTQMGQEVILRCVPISNHLYFYWYRQILGQKVEFLVSFYNNEISEKSEIFDDQFSVERPDGSNFTLKIRSTKLEDSAMYFCASSEGGTGHTGELFFGEGSRLTVL.

The chain joins TRBV19 to TRBJ1-1; D is unresolved. This CDR3 contains 13 residues. Germline CDR1 reads LNHDA; CDR2 reads SQIVND (reference sequence). V lost 0 bases and J 4 bases, leaving 6 bases between the germline ends. This CDR3 is CASSIDRSTEAFF. The CDR3 DNA reads TGTGCCAGTAGTATAGATCGCAGCACTGAAGCTTTCTTT.

This clone was picked up a small number of times. V usage is TRBV19 and J usage is TRBJ2-7, with D maybe TRBD2 (6 bases). Germline CDR1 is LNHDA and CDR2 is SQIVND (reference sequence). The V and J ends lost 4 bases and 5 bases respectively, with 12 bases between them. This CDR3 spans 13 amino acids. The CDR3 bases are TGTGCCAGTAGTAGGAGGGATGTGGACGAGCAGTACTTC. It translates to CASSRRDVDEQYF.

The V gene is TRBV5-4, the J gene TRBJ1-1, with 10 bases aligning to TRBD1. V lost 7 bases to trimming and J lost 7 bases; unmatched junction nucleotides: 7. CDR1 SGHNT and CDR2 YYREEE come from the germline V gene (reference sequence). There are 13 residues in the CDR3. The CDR3 reads CASQGQGKGEAFF. CDR3 DNA sequence: TGTGCCAGCCAGGGACAGGGGAAGGGTGAAGCTTTCTTT.

This chain connects TRBV5-5 to TRBJ1-5; D perhaps matches TRBD1 (5 bases). CDR1 is SGHKS, CDR2 YYEKEE, per germline (reference sequence). The CDR3 is made up of 18 amino acids. V gave up 0 bases and J gave up 0 bases, with 16 bases separating them. In nucleotides, the CDR3 is TGTGCCAGCAGCTTGGTGGGGACCGGGACTGCTAGCAATCAGCCCCAGCATTTT. Amino acid sequence: CASSLVGTGTASNQPQHF.

This clone was found a few times. The chain is built from TRBV27 and TRBJ1-5; a weak D match, TRBD1 (5 bases). Germline V gene lookup returns CDR1 MNHEY and CDR2 SMNVEV (reference sequence). There are 14 residues in the CDR3. V was pared by 5 bases and J by 6 bases, with 14 bases between. CDR3 DNA: TGTGCCAGCAGTCTGGGGGGGTCGGGTCAGCCCCAGCATTTT. Encoded protein: CASSLGGSGQPQHF.

The chain combines TRBV5-1 with TRBJ2-7; TRBD1 agrees at 8 bases. CDR3 length: 15 residues. Germline V gene data show CDR1 as SGHRS and CDR2 as YFSETQ. The V segment lost 3 bases and the J segment 2 bases; nucleotides outside the gene matches: 7. The CDR3 coding sequence is TGCGCCAGCAGCTATTGGACAGGGACCCCCTACGAGCAGTACTTC. This codes for CASSYWTGTPYEQYF.

This clone showed up just a few times. V is TRBV12-2 and J is TRBJ1-2; TRBD1 is the table's D call, not checked against the DNA. TRBV12-2 is labeled a pseudogene. The CDR3 spans 15 residues. CDR3 in DNA: TGTGCAAGTCGCTTAGTGGACAGGACGAACTATGGCTACACCTTC. This translates into CASRLVDRTNYGYTF.

The V call is TRBV18, the J call TRBJ1-5; no firm D call. The length of the CDR3 is 19 residues. The V end was cut by 3 bases, the J end by 0 bases, with 21 bases between. The germline V gene has CDR1 KGHSH and CDR2 LQKENI. The CDR3 spells CASSPTGQKNLHSNQPQHF. The CDR3 DNA follows: TGTGCCAGCTCACCCACTGGGCAGAAAAACCTACATAGCAATCAGCCCCAGCATTTT.

In this sample, this clone turned up many times. The V gene is TRBV5-1, the J gene TRBJ2-1; tentative D call: TRBD2 (5 bases). V gave up 0 bases and J gave up 7 bases, with 8 bases separating them. This CDR3 is built from 13 residues. From germline, CDR1 is SGHRS and CDR2 YFSETQ. CDR3 protein: CASSLVPGNEQFF. The CDR3 DNA follows: TGCGCCAGCAGCTTGGTCCCGGGGAATGAGCAGTTCTTC.

This rearrangement joins TRBV7-9 to TRBJ2-5, with D possibly being TRBD1 (6 bases). The ends were cut back, 1 base at V and 2 bases at J, with 11 bases in the middle. CDR3 size: 15 residues. Germline V lookup: CDR1 SEHNR, CDR2 FQNEAQ (reference sequence). The CDR3 is CASSLDRVKQETQYF. The CDR3, as DNA: TGTGCCAGCAGCTTAGACAGGGTAAAGCAAGAGACCCAGTACTTC.

The CDR3 DNA sequence: TGTGCCAGCAGCTTAGGAGGGAGCTATCAGCCCCAGCATTTT. Protein sequence: CASSLGGSYQPQHF. This chain connects TRBV7-8 to TRBJ1-5; no reliable D call. The V end lost 1 base, the J end lost 5 bases, and 9 bases lay between the germline ends. CDR1 and CDR2 (germline): SGHVS, FQNEAQ. This CDR3 contains 14 residues.

The gene calls are TRBV27 and TRBJ1-5; D unresolved. Trimming removed 5 bases from V and 4 bases from J, with 9 bases in between. The CDR3 runs to 13 residues. Germline values: CDR1 MNHEY, CDR2 SMNVEV (reference sequence). DNA of the CDR3: TGTGCCAGCAGTCCTCTCCTGAATCAGCCCCAGCATTTT. Translation gives CASSPLLNQPQHF.

The J gene is TRBJ1-2, the V gene TRBV5-4, with D tentatively TRBD1 (6 bases). CDR3 length: 15 amino acids. Germline V gene lookup returns CDR1 SGHNT and CDR2 YYREEE (reference sequence). The germline V and J ends were trimmed by 4 bases and 4 bases, with 17 bases remaining between them. The CDR3 loop reads CASSHPDRTFYGYTF. The CDR3 region has the DNA TGTGCCAGCAGCCATCCCGACAGGACATTCTATGGCTACACCTTC. The whole variable domain, filled in from reference TRBV5-4 and TRBJ1-2, reads ETGVTQSPTHLIKTRGQQVTLRCSSQSGHNTVSWYQQALGQGPQFIFQYYREEENGRGNFPPRFSGLQFPNYSSELNVNALELDDSALYLCASSHPDRTFYGYTFGSGTRLTVV.

The genes are TRBV14 and TRBJ2-3; TRBD2 matches 14 bases. CDR1 and CDR2 from the germline V gene are SGHDN and FVKESK. This CDR3 comprises 16 residues. V shed 4 bases and J 3 bases; nucleotides not matched to a gene: 3. As DNA, the CDR3 is TGTGCCAGCAGCCCGCGACTAGCGGGGGGGACAGATACGCAGTATTTT. Translated: CASSPRLAGGTDTQYF.

This clone has just one count. This chain links TRBV2 with TRBJ1-5; D remains unclear. Germline loops: CDR1 SNHLY, CDR2 FYNNEI. This CDR3 is 15 amino acids long. The V and J ends lost 8 bases and 0 bases respectively, with 14 bases between them. The CDR3 loop is CASLGDFNSNQPQHF. DNA of the CDR3: TGTGCCAGCCTTGGAGATTTCAATAGCAATCAGCCCCAGCATTTT.

This clone has a handful of counts. The rearrangement links TRBV19 to TRBJ2-1; 14 bases match TRBD2. CDR1 LNHDA and CDR2 SQIVND come from the germline V gene (reference sequence). The CDR3 sequence is 20 residues long. The V gene end was trimmed by 3 bases and the J gene end by 5 bases; junction bases not matched to a gene: 15. This CDR3 is CASSIRAVSWGLAGDNEQFF. Written as DNA, the CDR3 is TGTGCCAGTAGTATCAGGGCGGTGAGCTGGGGACTAGCGGGGGACAATGAGCAGTTCTTC.

The V gene is TRBV29-1, the J gene TRBJ1-2, with no clear D. The V gene's germline CDR1 is SQVTM and CDR2 ANQGSEA. The CDR3 length is 12 residues. The V end lost 1 base, the J end lost 0 bases, and 3 bases lay between the germline ends. CDR3 region: CSVEASNYGYTF. CDR3 DNA: TGCAGCGTTGAAGCCTCTAACTATGGCTACACCTTC.